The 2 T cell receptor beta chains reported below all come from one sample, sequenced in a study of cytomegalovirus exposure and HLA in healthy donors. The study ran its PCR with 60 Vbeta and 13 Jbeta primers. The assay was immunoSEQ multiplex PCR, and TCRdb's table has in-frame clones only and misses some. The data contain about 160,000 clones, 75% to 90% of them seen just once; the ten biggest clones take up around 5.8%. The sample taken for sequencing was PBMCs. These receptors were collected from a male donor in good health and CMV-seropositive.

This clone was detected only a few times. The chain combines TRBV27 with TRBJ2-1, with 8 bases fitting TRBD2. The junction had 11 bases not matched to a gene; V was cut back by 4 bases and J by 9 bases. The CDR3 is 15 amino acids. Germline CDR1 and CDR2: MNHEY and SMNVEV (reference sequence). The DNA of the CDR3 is TGTGCCAGCAGTTCCCTCTCTACTAGCGGCGCTGAGCAGTTCTTC. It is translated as CASSSLSTSGAEQFF.

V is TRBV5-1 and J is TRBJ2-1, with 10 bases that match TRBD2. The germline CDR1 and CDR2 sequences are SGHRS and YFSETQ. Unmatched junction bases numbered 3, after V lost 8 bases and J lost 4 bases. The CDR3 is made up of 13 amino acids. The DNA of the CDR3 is TGCGCCAGTGGTAGCGGGAGGTACAATGAGCAGTTCTTC. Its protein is CASGSGRYNEQFF.